The subject of this entry is one TCR beta chain. Produced via immunoSEQ multiplex PCR; TCRdb's table is partial and in-frame only. This sample carries just over 70,000 clones, more than 75% of them seen once, and the ten largest clones take around 9%. CDR1 MDHEN and CDR2 SYDVKM come from the germline V gene. V gave up 1 base and J gave up 2 bases; unmatched junction bases: 17. This CDR3 is 19 amino acids long. The sample originates from a study of blood T cell repertoires in COVID-19. Study summary: The study drew acute and convalescent COVID-19 samples from the United States, Italy and Spain. In each case, the material was cDNA or gDNA derived from T cells, B-cell-depleted T cells, or PBMCs.

The specimen sequenced was peripheral blood. This receptor was identified in a human donor in a cohort sampled during active COVID-19. This chain uses TRBV28 with TRBJ2-7; 7 nucleotides line up with TRBD1. CDR3: CASSLFFYQGTGVTYEQYF. Here the CDR3 DNA reads TGTGCCAGCAGTTTATTTTTTTATCAAGGTACAGGGGTGACCTACGAGCAGTACTTC.